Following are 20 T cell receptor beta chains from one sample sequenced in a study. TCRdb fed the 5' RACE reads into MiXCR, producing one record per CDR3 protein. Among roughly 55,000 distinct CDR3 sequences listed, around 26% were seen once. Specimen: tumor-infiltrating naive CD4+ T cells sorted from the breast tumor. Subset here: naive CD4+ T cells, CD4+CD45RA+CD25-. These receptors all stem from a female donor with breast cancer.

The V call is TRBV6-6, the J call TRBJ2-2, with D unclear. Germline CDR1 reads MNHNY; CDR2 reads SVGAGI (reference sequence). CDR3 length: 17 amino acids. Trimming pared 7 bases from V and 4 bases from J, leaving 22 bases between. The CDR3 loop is CASMFASGRGLTGELFF. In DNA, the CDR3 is TGTGCCAGCATGTTCGCATCGGGCCGCGGCCTCACCGGGGAGCTGTTTTTT.

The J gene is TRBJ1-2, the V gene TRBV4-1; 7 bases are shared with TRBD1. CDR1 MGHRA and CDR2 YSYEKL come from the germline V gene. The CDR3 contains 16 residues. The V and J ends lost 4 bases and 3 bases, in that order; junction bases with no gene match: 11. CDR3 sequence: CASSPRGGFGDYGYTF. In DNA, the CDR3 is TGCGCCAGCAGCCCCAGGGGGGGCTTTGGTGACTATGGCTACACCTTC.

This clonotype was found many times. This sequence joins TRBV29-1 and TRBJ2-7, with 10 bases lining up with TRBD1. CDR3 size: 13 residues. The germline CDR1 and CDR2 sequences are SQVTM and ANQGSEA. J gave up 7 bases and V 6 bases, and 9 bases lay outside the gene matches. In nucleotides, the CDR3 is TGCAGCGTGGCGGGACAGGGGCTTCGGGAGCAGTACTTC. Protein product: CSVAGQGLREQYF.

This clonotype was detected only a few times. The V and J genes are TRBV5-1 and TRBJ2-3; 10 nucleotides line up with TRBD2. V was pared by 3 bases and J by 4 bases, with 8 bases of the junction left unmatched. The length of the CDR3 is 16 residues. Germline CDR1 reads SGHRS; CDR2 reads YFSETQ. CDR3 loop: CASSSALAGDPDTQYF. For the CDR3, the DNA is TGCGCCAGCAGCTCAGCCCTAGCGGGGGACCCAGATACGCAGTATTTT.

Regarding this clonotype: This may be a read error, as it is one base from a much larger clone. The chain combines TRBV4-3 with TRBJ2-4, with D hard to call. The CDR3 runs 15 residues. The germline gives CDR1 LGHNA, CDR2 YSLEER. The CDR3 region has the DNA TGCGCCAGCAGCCAAGTATGGGAAGTCAAAAACATTCAGGACTTC. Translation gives CASSQVWEVKNIQDF.

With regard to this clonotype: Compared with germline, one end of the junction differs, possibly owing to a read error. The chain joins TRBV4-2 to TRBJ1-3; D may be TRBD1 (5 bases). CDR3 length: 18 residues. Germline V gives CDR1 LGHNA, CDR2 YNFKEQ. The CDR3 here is CTSSQALRGGNSGNTIYF. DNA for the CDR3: TGTACCAGCAGCCAAGCCCTGAGGGGAGGGAACTCTGGAAACACCATATATTTT.

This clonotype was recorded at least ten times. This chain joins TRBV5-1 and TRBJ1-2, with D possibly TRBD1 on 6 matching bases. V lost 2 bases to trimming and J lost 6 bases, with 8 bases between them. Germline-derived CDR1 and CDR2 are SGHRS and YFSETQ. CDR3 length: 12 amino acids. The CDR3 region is CASSLQGDGYTF. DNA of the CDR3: TGCGCCAGCAGCTTACAGGGAGATGGCTACACCTTC.

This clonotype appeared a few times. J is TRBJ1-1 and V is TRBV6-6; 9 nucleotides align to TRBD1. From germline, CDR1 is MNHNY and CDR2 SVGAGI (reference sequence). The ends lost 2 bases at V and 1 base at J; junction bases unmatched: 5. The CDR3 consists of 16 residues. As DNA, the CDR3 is TGTGCCAGCAGTTACCGGGACAGGGCAAAGAACACTGAAGCTTTCTTT. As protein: CASSYRDRAKNTEAFF.

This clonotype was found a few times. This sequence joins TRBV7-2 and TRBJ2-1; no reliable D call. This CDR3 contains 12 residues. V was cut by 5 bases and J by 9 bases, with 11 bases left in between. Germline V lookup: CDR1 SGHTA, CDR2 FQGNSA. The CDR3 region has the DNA TGTGCCAGCAGCCTATCGAACGGTGAGCAGTTCTTC. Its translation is CASSLSNGEQFF.

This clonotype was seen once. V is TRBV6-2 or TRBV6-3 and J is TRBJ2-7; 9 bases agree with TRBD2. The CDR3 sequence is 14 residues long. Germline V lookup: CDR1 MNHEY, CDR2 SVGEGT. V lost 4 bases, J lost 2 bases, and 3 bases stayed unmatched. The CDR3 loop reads CASSWSGGTYEQYF. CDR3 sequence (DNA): TGTGCCAGCAGTTGGAGCGGGGGGACCTACGAGCAGTACTTC.

CDR3: CASSRTIAGNVDEQFF. CDR3 in DNA: TGTGCCAGCAGCCGGACTATAGCGGGGAACGTGGATGAGCAGTTCTTC. V is TRBV7-2 and J is TRBJ2-1; 8 nucleotides align to TRBD2. With 5 bases clipped from V and 8 bases from J, the junction kept 14 bases outside the gene matches. CDR3 length equals 16 residues. Germline V CDR1 and CDR2: SGHTA, FQGNSA.

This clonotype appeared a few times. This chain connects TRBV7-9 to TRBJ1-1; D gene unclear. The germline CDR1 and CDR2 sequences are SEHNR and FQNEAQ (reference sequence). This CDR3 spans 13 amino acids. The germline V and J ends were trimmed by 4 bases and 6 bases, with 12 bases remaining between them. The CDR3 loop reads CASSSRPRSEAFF. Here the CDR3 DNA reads TGTGCCAGCAGCTCGCGTCCTAGGTCTGAAGCTTTCTTT.

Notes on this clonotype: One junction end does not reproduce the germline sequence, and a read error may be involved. In nucleotides, the CDR3 is TGCTCCAGCAGCGTGGACGGGCCCCGCCGGGAGCAGTACTTC. This sequence encodes CSSSVDGPRREQYF. The chain employs TRBV5-1 and TRBJ2-7; D gene ambiguous. This CDR3 has 14 amino acids. The germline V gene has CDR1 SGHRS and CDR2 YFSETQ.

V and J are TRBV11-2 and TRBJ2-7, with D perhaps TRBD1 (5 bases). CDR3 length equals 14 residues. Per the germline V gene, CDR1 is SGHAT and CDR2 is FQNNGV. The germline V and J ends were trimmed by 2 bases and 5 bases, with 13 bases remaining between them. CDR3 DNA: TGTGCCAGCAGCTTACCAGGGTCCCCCCACGAGCAGTACTTC. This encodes CASSLPGSPHEQYF.

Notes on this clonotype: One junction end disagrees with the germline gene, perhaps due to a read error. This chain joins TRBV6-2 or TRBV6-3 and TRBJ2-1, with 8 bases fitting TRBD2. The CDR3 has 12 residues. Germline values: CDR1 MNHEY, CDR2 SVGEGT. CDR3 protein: CASSDSGTRQFF. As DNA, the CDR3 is TGTGCCAGCAGTGACTCCGGGACTAGGCAGTTCTTC.

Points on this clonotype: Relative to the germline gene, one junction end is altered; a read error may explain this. The CDR3 is CASSPPDLPGYGHTF. In DNA, the CDR3 is TGTGCCAGCAGCCCGCCAGACTTACCCGGCTATGGCCACACCTTC. V usage is TRBV7-9 and J usage is TRBJ1-2; no firm D call. The germline gives CDR1 SEHNR, CDR2 FQNEAQ (reference sequence). There are 15 residues in the CDR3.

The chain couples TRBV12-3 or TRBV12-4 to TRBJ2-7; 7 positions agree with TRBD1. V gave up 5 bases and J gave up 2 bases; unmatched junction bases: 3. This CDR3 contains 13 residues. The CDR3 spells CASSTTGPYEQYF. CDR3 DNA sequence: TGTGCCAGCAGTACGACAGGGCCCTACGAGCAGTACTTC.

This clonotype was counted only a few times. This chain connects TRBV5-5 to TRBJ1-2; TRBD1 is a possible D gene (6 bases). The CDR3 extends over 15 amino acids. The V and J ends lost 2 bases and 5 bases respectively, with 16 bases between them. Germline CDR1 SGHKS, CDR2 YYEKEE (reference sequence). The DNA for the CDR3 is TGTGCCAGCAGCTTCCCGGGACAACGATTTTATGGCTACACCTTC. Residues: CASSFPGQRFYGYTF.

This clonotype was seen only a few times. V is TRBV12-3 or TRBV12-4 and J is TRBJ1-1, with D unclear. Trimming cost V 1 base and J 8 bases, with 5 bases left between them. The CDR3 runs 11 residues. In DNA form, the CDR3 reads TGTGCCAGCAGTTTAGGTACGGAAGCTTTCTTT. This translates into CASSLGTEAFF.

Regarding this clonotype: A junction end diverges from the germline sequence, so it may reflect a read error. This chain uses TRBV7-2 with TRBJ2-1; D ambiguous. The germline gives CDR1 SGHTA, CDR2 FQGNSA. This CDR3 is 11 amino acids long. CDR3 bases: TGTGCCGGCAGCAAGATACTAGAGCAGTTCTTC. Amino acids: CAGSKILEQFF.